This T cell receptor beta chain was recovered during a study of blood T cell repertoires in COVID-19. Study-level background: Italy, Spain and the United States were the sources of the convalescent and acute COVID-19 samples. PBMCs, B-cell-depleted T cells, or T cells were the source of the cDNA or gDNA that made up the material.

Using immunoSEQ multiplex PCR, the repertoire was profiled, and TCRdb retains in-frame clones only, with some absent. The repertoire includes 180,000 or so clones, approximately 86% of them detected once, and roughly 8.6% sits in the top ten. This CDR3 spans 14 amino acids. Per germline, CDR1 MNHEY and CDR2 SMNVEV (reference sequence). The ends were cut back, 3 bases at V and 2 bases at J, with 11 bases in the middle. The sample taken for sequencing was peripheral blood. The sequence was collected from a man aged 60-69 years with acute or convalescent COVID-19. The genes are TRBV27 and TRBJ2-7; possible D gene TRBD1, 6 bases. DNA of the CDR3: TGTGCCAGCAGTTTTTCCAGGGGCCCCTACGAGCAGTACTTC. This codes for CASSFSRGPYEQYF.